The clone carrying this TCR beta chain was found a few times. Its antigen is not identified. The sample originates from a study of T cells in Graves' hyperthyroidism and ophthalmopathy. About the research overall: The initial diagnosis was the point when peripheral blood was collected, ahead of any treatment. Regarding the study as a whole: Within blood appeared most thyroid clonotypes that had expanded above 0.001.

It was RNA transcripts that yielded the amplified TCR beta CDR3 regions. HTBI primers drove first-round RT-PCR of the TCR CDR3. TCRdb analysed the multiplex PCR reads with MiXCR anew, one entry per CDR3 protein. The sample contains 490,000 or so distinct CDR3 sequences, approximately 20% of which appear only once. Germline CDR1 and CDR2: SGDLS and YYNGEE. The CDR3 length is 14 residues. V was cut by 0 bases and J by 5 bases, with 9 bases left in between. Patients were excluded for uncontrolled infection, other autoimmune disease, pregnancy or lactation. For the diagnoses, clinical symptoms, serum thyroxine and TRAb, thyroid ultrasound and orbital computed tomography were used.

What was sequenced was blood. The clonotype was recovered from a man aged 35 to 55 with Graves' ophthalmopathy. The rearrangement links TRBV9 to TRBJ1-5, with D tentatively TRBD1 (5 bases). This chain's CDR3 is CASSVGPGYQPQHF. The DNA of the CDR3 is TGTGCCAGCAGCGTAGGGCCAGGGTATCAGCCCCAGCATTTT.